This TCR beta chain was observed in a study of OX40 agonist ivuxolimab in advanced cancers. Whole-study context: Partial responses were achieved by three patients, one with hepatocellular carcinoma and two with cutaneous melanoma.

Profiling relied on immunoSEQ multiplex PCR, and the TCRdb table lists in-frame clones only, not all of them. The table shows tens of thousands of clones, with around 80% occurring only once. CDR1 and CDR2 from the germline V gene are SGHNT and YENEEA. This CDR3 comprises 14 residues. The V and J ends lost 0 bases and 4 bases respectively, with 8 bases between them. This clonotype was obtained from an adult with an advanced solid tumor such as melanoma, head and neck, liver or kidney cancer. The genes are TRBV11-3 and TRBJ2-3; D gene uncertain. Sequenced here: CD4+ or CD8+ T cells sorted from blood, sampled in a trial of the OX40 agonist ivuxolimab. This CDR3 is CASSLDVDADTQYF. The CDR3 bases are TGTGCCAGCAGCTTAGATGTTGACGCAGATACGCAGTATTTT.